One sample yielded the 29 T cell receptor beta chains listed below, sequenced in a study of T cell responses to AZD1222 COVID-19 vaccine (dated by TCRdb to about 2021). What this sample's time point label stands for: baseline before first vaccination. The library was made by the immunoSEQ multiplex PCR assay. In TCRdb, the immuneACCESS table is reduced to in-frame sequences with V and J assigned. These tables do not hold every clone; where another copy was compared, an unresolved V gene accounts for under half, and the others remain unexplained. Counted in this sample were some 120,000 clones; about nine tenths of them appeared once. The ten largest clones capture about 1.2% of the sample. The material was peripheral blood, obtained on day 0 of AZD1222 vaccination. These receptors all stem from an adult in good health.

V is TRBV12-3 or TRBV12-4 and J is TRBJ1-2; 7 bases map to TRBD1. Trimming removed 6 bases from V and 10 bases from J; junction bases left unmatched: 11. This CDR3 is built from 13 residues. The CDR3 loop is CASSLRQGDHYTF. DNA of the CDR3: TGTGCCAGCAGCCTCAGACAGGGAGATCACTACACCTTC.

V usage is TRBV5-5 and J usage is TRBJ2-7, with D tentatively TRBD1 or TRBD2 (5 bases each). Trimming removed 1 base from V and 3 bases from J, with 17 bases in between. In germline, CDR1 is SGHKS, CDR2 YYEKEE (reference sequence). CDR3 length: 16 amino acids. CDR3 sequence reads: CASSLRERVRGYEQYF. Here the CDR3 DNA reads TGTGCCAGCAGCTTGAGGGAAAGGGTGAGGGGCTACGAGCAGTACTTC. Full variable domain (outside the CDR3, taken from reference TRBV5-5 and TRBJ2-7): DAGVTQSPTHLIKTRGQQVTLRCSPISGHKSVSWYQQVLGQGPQFIFQYYEKEERGRGNFPDRFSARQFPNYSSELNVNALLLGDSALYLCASSLRERVRGYEQYFGPGTRLTVT.

This chain connects TRBV9 to TRBJ1-2; tentatively, D is TRBD1 (5 bases). Per the germline V gene, CDR1 is SGDLS and CDR2 is YYNGEE. There are 15 residues in the CDR3. The germline V and J ends were trimmed by 2 bases and 3 bases, with 14 bases remaining between them. Here the CDR3 reads CASSVGVSADYGYTF. The CDR3 region has the DNA TGTGCCAGCAGCGTGGGGGTATCTGCGGACTATGGCTACACCTTC.

On this clone: The junction departs from the called germline gene at one end, perhaps through a read error. The rearrangement uses TRBV2 and TRBJ1-6; 10 bases agree with TRBD1. The CDR3 contains 17 residues. Per the germline V gene, CDR1 is SNHLY and CDR2 is FYNNEI. CDR3 DNA: TGCGCCAGCAGTGAAGCGCGGGGGGACAGGGGCTATTCACCCCTCCACTTT. This encodes CASSEARGDRGYSPLHF.

J is TRBJ1-1 and V is TRBV6-2 or TRBV6-3; 7 bases align to TRBD1. The V segment lost 0 bases and the J segment 2 bases; nucleotides outside the gene matches: 3. The CDR3 covers 15 residues. The germline V gene has CDR1 MNHEY and CDR2 SVGEGT. For the CDR3, the DNA is TGTGCCAGCAGTTACTCGCACAGGGGTAACACTGAAGCTTTCTTT. It encodes CASSYSHRGNTEAFF.

As for this clone: The junction departs from germline at one end; a sequencing error may be responsible. In DNA form, the CDR3 reads TGTGCCAGCAGTGACTCCGCTTTCACAGATACGCAGTATTTT. Its translation is CASSDSAFTDTQYF. The chain employs TRBV6-5 and TRBJ2-3; no clear D gene. Germline CDR1 MNHEY, CDR2 SVGAGI. This CDR3 has 14 residues.

The CDR3 is CASSGRGDSSPLHF. Written as DNA, the CDR3 is TGTGCCAGCAGTGGGCGGGGGGACTCTTCACCCCTCCACTTT. The genes are TRBV25-1 and TRBJ1-6, with a weak D call TRBD1 (5 bases). The V and J ends lost 4 bases and 9 bases respectively, with 13 bases between them. CDR3 length: 14 residues. CDR1 MGHDK and CDR2 SYGVNS come from the germline V gene.

The chain recombines TRBV19 with TRBJ1-3; TRBD1 agrees at 9 bases. The J segment lost 4 bases and the V segment lost 6 bases, leaving 10 bases of the junction unmatched. The CDR3 has 16 amino acids. Germline CDR1 is LNHDA and CDR2 is SQIVND (reference sequence). The CDR3 sequence is CASRPLGQGAGNTIYF. CDR3 coding DNA: TGTGCCAGTAGACCCCTGGGACAGGGAGCCGGAAACACCATATATTTT.

The chain uses TRBV4-1 and TRBJ1-4; no clear D. This CDR3 comprises 12 residues. The V gene's germline CDR1 is MGHRA and CDR2 YSYEKL. The V end lost 1 base, the J end lost 8 bases, and 5 bases lay between the germline ends. The CDR3 sequence is CASSQVREKLFF. DNA for the CDR3: TGCGCCAGCAGCCAAGTAAGGGAAAAACTGTTTTTT.

The V and J genes are TRBV27 and TRBJ1-5; D might be TRBD1 (6 bases). Trimming shortened V by 5 bases and J by 7 bases, and 12 bases separated the two germline ends. CDR3 length equals 13 residues. Germline values: CDR1 MNHEY, CDR2 SMNVEV (reference sequence). The CDR3 spells CASSPTGNQPQHF. As DNA, the CDR3 is TGTGCCAGCAGTCCCACAGGGAACCAGCCCCAGCATTTT.

The rearrangement uses TRBV6-5 and TRBJ1-6; D uncertain. The germline V gene encodes CDR1 MNHEY and CDR2 SVGAGI. V was clipped by 2 bases and J by 0 bases, with 8 bases between them. The CDR3 runs to 16 residues. The DNA of the CDR3 is TGTGCCAGCAGTTACCGGGAGAGCTCCTATAATTCACCCCTCCACTTT. This translates into CASSYRESSYNSPLHF.

This chain uses TRBV29-1 with TRBJ2-3; D possibly matches TRBD1 or TRBD2 (6 bases each). Germline CDR1 is SQVTM and CDR2 is ANQGSEA. The V end was cut by 7 bases, the J end by 7 bases, with 12 bases between. The CDR3 is 11 residues long. The chain's CDR3 is CSGGAYYTQYF. For the CDR3, the DNA is TGCAGCGGGGGGGCATATTATACGCAGTATTTT.

CDR3 nucleotides: TGTGCCAGCAGTTCGGGACTAGTGCGGGACACCGGGGAGCTGTTTTTT. This encodes CASSSGLVRDTGELFF. V gene TRBV6-5 combines with J gene TRBJ2-2, with 8 bases that match TRBD2. Germline CDR1 and CDR2: MNHEY and SVGAGI. The J segment lost 3 bases and the V segment lost 4 bases, leaving 7 bases of the junction unmatched. This CDR3 is 16 amino acids long.

V gene TRBV6-1 combines with J gene TRBJ1-1; TRBD1 might be the D (5 bases). The CDR3 extends over 15 amino acids. From germline, CDR1 is MNHNS and CDR2 SASEGT. V was pared by 3 bases and J by 0 bases, with 11 bases between. In DNA, the CDR3 is TGTGCCAGCAGTGATTCCGCAGGGATGAACACTGAAGCTTTCTTT. It is translated as CASSDSAGMNTEAFF.

The rearrangement joins TRBV29-1 to TRBJ1-1, with 7 positions matching TRBD1. CDR3 length: 13 amino acids. Germline assignment: CDR1 SQVTM and CDR2 ANQGSEA. Trimming took 4 bases from V and 3 from J; bases not matched to a gene: 5. Here the CDR3 reads CSVVGGQYTEAFF. In nucleotides, the CDR3 is TGCAGCGTTGTGGGGGGACAGTACACTGAAGCTTTCTTT.

This clone has a handful of counts. This chain uses TRBV7-8 with TRBJ1-1, with D possibly matching TRBD1 (5 bases). CDR3 length: 14 amino acids. Germline V gives CDR1 SGHVS, CDR2 FQNEAQ. Trimming removed 5 bases at V and 5 bases at J, with 15 bases between. CDR3 loop: CASSPMGPGTEAFF. DNA for the CDR3: TGTGCCAGCAGCCCCATGGGGCCGGGGACTGAAGCTTTCTTT.

The V and J genes are TRBV6-5 and TRBJ1-5; perhaps TRBD1 as D (5 bases). The V and J ends lost 6 bases and 0 bases respectively, with 9 bases between them. This CDR3 is built from 14 residues. Germline V gives CDR1 MNHEY, CDR2 SVGAGI. DNA of the CDR3: TGTGCCAGCAGGGGGGGGAATAGCAATCAGCCCCAGCATTTT. It specifies CASRGGNSNQPQHF.

The chain uses TRBV5-1 and TRBJ2-7, with D perhaps assigned TRBD1 or TRBD2 (5 bases each). The CDR3 spans 12 residues. From germline, CDR1 is SGHRS and CDR2 YFSETQ. Trimming pared 6 bases from V and 2 bases from J, leaving 9 bases between. The CDR3, as DNA: TGCGCCAGCAAAGAGGGGCCCTACGAGCAGTACTTC. This translates into CASKEGPYEQYF.

The V call is TRBV6-1, the J call TRBJ2-3; D possibly corresponds to TRBD2 (7 bases). Trimming left V 2 bases short and J 0 bases short, with 12 bases between. The CDR3 has 16 amino acids. Germline V lookup: CDR1 MNHNS, CDR2 SASEGT. The CDR3 nucleotides read TGTGCCAGCAGTGAACGAGGGGGGGCTAGCACAGATACGCAGTATTTT. Translation: CASSERGGASTDTQYF.

This clone was picked up one time. The CDR3 region has the DNA TGTGCCATCAGAAAGACTAGCGGGGAAGAGACCCAGTACTTC. Protein product: CAIRKTSGEETQYF. The chain couples TRBV10-3 to TRBJ2-5, with 11 bases matching TRBD2. J was trimmed by 3 bases and V by 6 bases; bases with no gene match: 3. The CDR3 totals 14 residues. Germline V CDR1 and CDR2: ENHRY, SYGVKD.

This chain uses TRBV11-2 with TRBJ2-3, with D perhaps TRBD1 (7 bases). This CDR3 is built from 18 residues. V gave up 4 bases and J gave up 0 bases, with 20 bases separating them. Germline CDR1 reads SGHAT; CDR2 reads FQNNGV. The CDR3 bases are TGTGCCAGCAGCTCCCCCCTGGAGGGGGGACAGAGCACAGATACGCAGTATTTT. Translated: CASSSPLEGGQSTDTQYF.

This chain uses TRBV18 with TRBJ1-1; D ambiguous. The CDR3 is 16 amino acids. The germline gives CDR1 KGHSH, CDR2 LQKENI. V lost 3 bases, J lost 3 bases, and 17 bases lay in between. The CDR3 spells CASSPKGGAQDTEAFF. In DNA, the CDR3 is TGTGCCAGCTCACCGAAAGGAGGTGCCCAGGACACTGAAGCTTTCTTT.

The chain joins TRBV9 to TRBJ2-7; D is perhaps TRBD2 (5 bases). This CDR3 comprises 15 residues. Trimming pared 0 bases from V and 4 bases from J, leaving 14 bases between. CDR1 is SGDLS, CDR2 YYNGEE, per germline. The CDR3 nucleotides are TGTGCCAGCAGCGTAGCGGCGGGTGGGGAATACGAGCAGTACTTC. The encoded protein is CASSVAAGGEYEQYF.

On this clone: Compared with germline, one end of the junction differs, possibly owing to a read error. The chain uses TRBV2 and TRBJ1-2; D remains unclear. The CDR3 extends over 12 amino acids. From germline, CDR1 is SNHLY and CDR2 FYNNEI. This CDR3 reads CASKGLNYGCTF. The CDR3 DNA reads as TGTGCCAGCAAAGGCCTAAACTATGGCTGCACCTTC.

The chain uses TRBV7-9 and TRBJ2-7; TRBD2 matches 7 bases. Germline values: CDR1 SEHNR, CDR2 FQNEAQ (reference sequence). V gave up 7 bases and J gave up 4 bases; unmatched junction bases: 7. This CDR3 spans 13 amino acids. CDR3 coding DNA: TGTGCCAGCACCACGAGGGAGGGGTACGAGCAGTACTTC. Its protein product is CASTTREGYEQYF. Looking up the rest from reference TRBV7-9 and TRBJ2-7 gives the full variable domain: DTGVSQNPRHKITKRGQNVTFRCDPISEHNRLYWYRQTLGQGPEFLTYFQNEAQLEKSRLLSDRFSAERPKGSFSTLEIQRTEQGDSAMYLCASTTREGYEQYFGPGTRLTVT.

The chain links TRBV5-4 to TRBJ2-5; the D is unclear. The germline V gene has CDR1 SGHNT and CDR2 YYREEE (reference sequence). The CDR3 is made up of 14 amino acids. The V end was cut by 0 bases, the J end by 5 bases, with 11 bases between. The CDR3 nucleotides read TGTGCCAGCAGCTTGGCCGTGGACGGCGAGACCCAGTACTTC. Translated: CASSLAVDGETQYF. Based on the CDR3 plus reference TRBV5-4 and TRBJ2-5, the full variable domain is ETGVTQSPTHLIKTRGQQVTLRCSSQSGHNTVSWYQQALGQGPQFIFQYYREEENGRGNFPPRFSGLQFPNYSSELNVNALELDDSALYLCASSLAVDGETQYFGPGTRLLVL.

This clone was detected only once. The J gene is TRBJ2-2, the V gene TRBV4-2; 8 nucleotides agree with TRBD2. Germline V gives CDR1 LGHNA, CDR2 YNFKEQ. The CDR3 runs 16 residues. The J segment lost 6 bases and the V segment lost 2 bases, leaving 8 bases of the junction unmatched. In DNA, the CDR3 is TGTGCCAGCAGCCAAACCGGGACTAGAGGGCCCGGGGAGCTGTTTTTT. Translated: CASSQTGTRGPGELFF.

The table lists this clone with a count of one. The V gene is TRBV9, the J gene TRBJ1-2; D is possibly TRBD1 (6 bases). The germline gives CDR1 SGDLS, CDR2 YYNGEE. Trimming cost V 4 bases and J 3 bases, with 16 bases left between them. The CDR3 has 15 residues. This CDR3 is CASSPHQGQDYGYTF. CDR3 nucleotide sequence: TGTGCCAGCAGCCCTCATCAGGGGCAGGACTATGGCTACACCTTC. Variable domain in full (rest from reference TRBV9 and TRBJ1-2): DSGVTQTPKHLITATGQRVTLRCSPRSGDLSVYWYQQSLDQGLQFLIQYYNGEERAKGNILERFSAQQFPDLHSELNLSSLELGDSALYFCASSPHQGQDYGYTFGSGTRLTVV.

The chain carries TRBV6-5 and TRBJ1-5; tentative D call: TRBD1 (5 bases). The CDR3 is 14 amino acids. V lost 6 bases and J lost 5, with 14 bases in between. The germline CDR1 and CDR2 sequences are MNHEY and SVGAGI. CDR3 amino acids: CASSLDGTYQPQHF. CDR3 nucleotides: TGTGCCAGCAGCCTGGACGGGACCTATCAGCCCCAGCATTTT.